Each of the 23 T cell receptor beta chains below was sequenced from the same sample in a study of molecular identifiers for immune sequencing clone quantification. Using its own MiXCR run on the PCR reads, TCRdb lists one record per CDR3 protein. Here the sample spans about 640,000 distinct CDR3 sequences, around 20% being singletons. Sequenced input: naive CD8+ T cells from blood, with Jurkat cell RNA spiked in. The subset was: FACS-sorted CD8+CD4-CCR7+CD45RA+ naive T cells. The receptor set was obtained from a human donor in good health. Some libraries in this study had Jurkat cell RNA spiked in.

This clonotype was seen repeatedly, ten times or more. V and J are TRBV12-3 or TRBV12-4 and TRBJ2-2; 12 bases fit TRBD2. V dropped 4 bases and J dropped 4; count of bases not matched to a gene: 4. This CDR3 region has 16 residues. CDR3 in DNA: TGTGCCAGCAGTTCTAGCGGGGGGGCCGGCACCGGGGAGCTGTTTTTT. Residues: CASSSSGGAGTGELFF.

Concerning this clonotype itself: A much larger clone differs by one base, so this may be a read error. This chain uses TRBV5-6 with TRBJ1-6; weak D call: TRBD1 (5 bases). The CDR3 is 14 amino acids. Germline V gene sequence: CDR1 SGHDT, CDR2 YYEEEE. CDR3 loop: CASSLGDSYSLLHF. CDR3 DNA sequence: TGTGCCAGCAGCTTGGGAGACAGCTATTCACTCCTCCACTTT.

The table lists this clonotype with many counts. V gene TRBV28 combines with J gene TRBJ2-5; TRBD1 aligns across 7 bases. Trimming at V came to 3 bases and at J to 3 bases, leaving 13 bases not matched to a gene. Germline V gene lookup returns CDR1 MDHEN and CDR2 SYDVKM. The CDR3 is made up of 17 amino acids. The CDR3 protein is CASSFSQTGLEEETQYF. CDR3 sequence (DNA): TGTGCCAGCAGTTTTAGCCAGACAGGGCTCGAGGAAGAGACCCAGTACTTC.

This clonotype was picked up many times. The V call is TRBV6-1, the J call TRBJ1-5; D not certain. There are 15 residues in the CDR3. Germline loops: CDR1 MNHNS, CDR2 SASEGT. Trimming removed 1 base at V and 4 bases at J, with 11 bases between. The CDR3 DNA is TGTGCCAGCAGTGAAGACGTTGGAAGAAATCAGCCCCAGCATTTT. This encodes CASSEDVGRNQPQHF.

This clonotype was recorded many times. The chain employs TRBV7-2 and TRBJ2-3, with 11 bases lining up with TRBD2. CDR3 size: 18 residues. CDR1 and CDR2 (germline): SGHTA, FQGNSA. With V trimmed by 5 bases and J by 3 bases, 13 bases remained unmatched. As DNA, the CDR3 is TGTGCCAGCAGCCAGGTCCCTAGCGGGGGGCGTGGGACAGATACGCAGTATTTT. It yields the protein CASSQVPSGGRGTDTQYF.

This clonotype showed up just a few times. The gene calls are TRBV11-2 and TRBJ2-7; tentatively, D is TRBD1 (5 bases). CDR3 size: 14 residues. CDR1 is SGHAT, CDR2 FQNNGV, per germline. V was trimmed by 2 bases and J by 3 bases, leaving 11 bases between them. In DNA form, the CDR3 reads TGTGCCAGCAGCTTATGGGCAGGACACTACGAGCAGTACTTC. It encodes CASSLWAGHYEQYF. Filled out from reference TRBV11-2 and TRBJ2-7, the complete variable domain reads EAGVAQSPRYKIIEKRQSVAFWCNPISGHATLYWYQQILGQGPKLLIQFQNNGVVDDSQLPKDRFSAERLKGVDSTLKIQPAKLEDSAVYLCASSLWAGHYEQYFGPGTRLTVT.

As to this clonotype: This clone may be a read error of a much larger clone one base away. The final CDR3 position lacks the conserved phenylalanine or tryptophan, pointing to a likely read error. The J gene is TRBJ2-3, the V gene TRBV30, with D tentatively TRBD2 (6 bases). Trimming left V 2 bases short and J 3 bases short, with 9 bases between. The length of the CDR3 is 13 residues. Germline CDR1 reads GTSNPN; CDR2 reads SVGIG (reference sequence). This chain's CDR3 is CAWSSGDTDTQYL. In DNA, the CDR3 is TGTGCCTGGAGTTCGGGGGATACAGATACGCAGTATCTT.

On this clonotype itself: This may be a read error: a much more frequent sequence differs by one nucleotide. Here the CDR3 DNA reads TGTGCCAGCAGCCAAACCCGCCCTAGCGGGAGGGCGAGAAACACTCAGTACTTC. Its protein is CASSQTRPSGRARNTQYF. The chain joins TRBV3-1 to TRBJ2-4, with 12 bases aligning to TRBD2. This CDR3 has 18 residues. Germline V gives CDR1 LGHDT, CDR2 YNNKEL (reference sequence).

About this clonotype itself: This sequence may be a read error, since a much larger clone differs from it by one base. The gene calls are TRBV7-9 and TRBJ2-2; 9 positions match TRBD2. There are 20 residues in the CDR3. With 1 base clipped from V and 6 bases from J, the junction kept 18 bases outside the gene matches. The germline V gene encodes CDR1 SEHNR and CDR2 FQNEAQ (reference sequence). The CDR3 bases are TGTGCCAGCAGCTTAGATTTCCCACCAGGGGGACTAGCCAACGCCGGGGAGCTGTTTTTT. Protein product: CASSLDFPPGGLANAGELFF.

This clonotype was observed at least ten times. V is TRBV5-1 and J is TRBJ2-6; D is perhaps TRBD2 (5 bases). Germline loops: CDR1 SGHRS, CDR2 YFSETQ. The CDR3 runs 16 residues. The V end lost 4 bases, the J end lost 2 bases, and 13 bases lay between the germline ends. CDR3 bases: TGCGCCAGCAGCCCCGACGGGGTCACTGGGGCCAACGTCCTGACTTTC. This translates into CASSPDGVTGANVLTF.

This chain uses TRBV3-1 with TRBJ2-7, with TRBD2 matching over 7 bases. The CDR3 sequence is 14 residues long. V was clipped by 5 bases and J by 6 bases; unmatched bases: 10. From germline, CDR1 is LGHDT and CDR2 YNNKEL (reference sequence). CDR3 DNA: TGTGCCAGCAGCTCGCCCACTAGCGAGCCCGAGCAGTACTTC. Translation gives CASSSPTSEPEQYF.

This clonotype appeared a few times. A read error may be the cause here, since a much bigger clone is one base away. The chain couples TRBV6-2 or TRBV6-3 to TRBJ2-3, with D perhaps matching TRBD2 (5 bases). The CDR3 runs to 16 residues. The V gene's germline CDR1 is MNHEY and CDR2 SVGEGT. The CDR3: CASSHSRASSTDTQYF. CDR3 sequence (DNA): TGTGCCAGCAGTCACTCGAGGGCTAGCTCCACAGATACGCAGTATTTT.

On this clonotype itself: This could be a read error, since a much larger clone is one nucleotide away. This sequence joins TRBV28 and TRBJ2-7, with D maybe TRBD1 (5 bases). The germline V and J ends were trimmed by 10 bases and 6 bases, with 13 bases remaining between them. Germline V gene data show CDR1 as MDHEN and CDR2 as SYDVKM. This CDR3 comprises 11 residues. The CDR3 bases are TGTGCCACCACATTGGGGCGCGAGCAGTACTTC. The encoded protein is CATTLGREQYF.

Of note for this clonotype: Given a much more abundant clone one base away, this may be a read error. The V and J genes are TRBV28 and TRBJ1-1; the D is unclear. Looked up from germline, CDR1 is MDHEN and CDR2 is SYDVKM. The CDR3 totals 14 residues. CDR3 protein: CASRPNTRYTETFF. The CDR3 coding sequence is TGTGCCAGCAGGCCCAATACAAGATACACTGAAACTTTCTTT. Full variable domain (remainder filled in from reference TRBV28 and TRBJ1-1): DVKVTQSSRYLVKRTGEKVFLECVQDMDHENMFWYRQDPGLGLRLIYFSYDVKMKEKGDIPEGYSVSREKKERFSLILESASTNQTSMYLCASRPNTRYTETFFGQGTRLTVV.

This clonotype was observed many times. The chain couples TRBV20-1 to TRBJ2-7; tentatively, D is TRBD1 (6 bases). The CDR3 covers 12 residues. Between the trimmed V and J ends, which lost 4 bases and 3 bases, there was a span of 10 bases. Germline V gene data show CDR1 as DFQATT and CDR2 as SNEGSKA (reference sequence). The CDR3 region has the DNA TGCAGTGCTAAAGGACAGCTCTACGAGCAGTACTTC. Translating gives CSAKGQLYEQYF.

In this sample, this clonotype turned up many times. V gene TRBV29-1 combines with J gene TRBJ2-1; possible D gene TRBD2, 6 bases. The CDR3 is 14 residues long. In germline, CDR1 is SQVTM, CDR2 ANQGSEA. V was cut by 3 bases and J by 2 bases, with 11 bases left in between. The CDR3 bases are TGCAGCGTTGAGCCTGGAGGGCCCTACAATGAGCAGTTCTTC. Amino acid sequence: CSVEPGGPYNEQFF.

This clonotype was counted ten times or more. The chain uses TRBV29-1 and TRBJ2-7, with 8 bases that match TRBD1. V lost 6 bases, J lost 2 bases, and 9 bases stayed unmatched. The CDR3 is 14 residues long. The V gene's germline CDR1 is SQVTM and CDR2 ANQGSEA. In DNA, the CDR3 is TGCAGCGTGTCCGGGACAGGAGACCCCTACGAGCAGTACTTC. Its protein product is CSVSGTGDPYEQYF.

Turning to this clonotype: A much larger clone is a single base away; this may be a read error. V gene TRBV29-1 combines with J gene TRBJ2-1, with TRBD2 identical over 11 bases. This CDR3 is 13 amino acids long. CDR1 SQVTM and CDR2 ANQGSEA come from the germline V gene. The CDR3, as DNA: TGCAGCACCAGACTAGCGGGGCCTGCTGAGCAGTCCTTC. Translation gives CSTRLAGPAEQSF.

This clonotype was recorded at least ten times. V usage is TRBV7-6 and J usage is TRBJ2-5; 14 bases are shared with TRBD2. After removal of 4 bases from V and 4 bases from J, the junction contained 2 bases not matched to a gene. Germline V CDR1 and CDR2: SGHVS, FNYEAQ. CDR3 length: 15 amino acids. CDR3 sequence (DNA): TGTGCCAGCAGCTCGGGACTAGCGGGGGTAGAGACCCAGTACTTC. As protein: CASSSGLAGVETQYF.

For this clonotype: A read error is possible here, since a much larger clone lies one base away. The chain has TRBV7-3 and TRBJ1-2, with D unclear. Germline lookup yields CDR1 SGHTA and CDR2 FQGTGA. This CDR3 is 15 amino acids long. The CDR3 protein is CASSSIPPSPYGCTF. The CDR3 nucleotides read TGTGCCAGCAGCTCGATCCCCCCATCACCCTATGGCTGCACCTTC.

This chain links TRBV11-2 with TRBJ2-1; TRBD2 matches 7 bases. CDR1 and CDR2 from the germline V gene are SGHAT and FQNNGV. This CDR3 contains 16 residues. V trimming: 2 bases; J trimming: 1 base; junction bases outside the gene matches: 5. The CDR3 sequence is CASSLTTGGSYNEQFF. The CDR3 region has the DNA TGTGCCAGCAGCTTAACGACGGGAGGATCCTACAATGAGCAGTTCTTC.

This clonotype turned up a few times. The CDR3 here is CASSVGPGGEQYF. The DNA of the CDR3 is TGTGCCAGCAGTGTGGGACCGGGCGGGGAGCAGTACTTC. The rearrangement joins TRBV2 to TRBJ2-7; either TRBD1 or TRBD2 may supply D (5 bases each). Germline CDR1 and CDR2: SNHLY and FYNNEI. The CDR3 has 13 residues. Trimming took 4 bases from V and 7 from J, leaving 14 bases between them. The full variable domain, rest sourced from reference TRBV2 and TRBJ2-7, is EPEVTQTPSHQVTQMGQEVILRCVPISNHLYFYWYRQILGQKVEFLVSFYNNEISEKSEIFDDQFSVERPDGSNFTLKIRSTKLEDSAMYFCASSVGPGGEQYFGPGTRLTVT.

The sample holds many counts of this clonotype. The chain employs TRBV28 and TRBJ1-5, with TRBD1 matching over 10 bases. Germline V gene lookup returns CDR1 MDHEN and CDR2 SYDVKM. The CDR3 totals 14 residues. Trimming removed 8 bases from V and 5 bases from J; junction bases left unmatched: 6. Here the CDR3 reads CASGRTGGDQPQHF. The CDR3 DNA follows: TGTGCCAGCGGTCGGACAGGGGGGGATCAGCCCCAGCATTTT.